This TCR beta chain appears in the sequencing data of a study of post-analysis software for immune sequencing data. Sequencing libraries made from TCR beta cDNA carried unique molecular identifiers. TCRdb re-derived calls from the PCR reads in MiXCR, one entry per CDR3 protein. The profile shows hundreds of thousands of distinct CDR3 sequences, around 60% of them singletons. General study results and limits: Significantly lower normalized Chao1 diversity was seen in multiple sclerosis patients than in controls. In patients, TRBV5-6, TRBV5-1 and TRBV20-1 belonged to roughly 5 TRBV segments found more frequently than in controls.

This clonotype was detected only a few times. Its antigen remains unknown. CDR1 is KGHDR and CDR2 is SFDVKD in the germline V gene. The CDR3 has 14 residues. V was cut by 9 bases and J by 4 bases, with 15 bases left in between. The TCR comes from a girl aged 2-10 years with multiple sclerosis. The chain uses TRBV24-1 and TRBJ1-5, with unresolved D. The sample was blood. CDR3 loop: CATFGVIRNQPQHF. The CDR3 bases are TGTGCCACCTTCGGGGTGATTCGAAATCAGCCCCAGCATTTT.